The rows below give T cell receptor beta chains drawn from one sample of a study of Graves' ophthalmopathy and Graves' hyperthyroidism. One entry per CDR3 protein results from TCRdb running MiXCR on the multiplex PCR reads. The sample holds about 620,000 distinct CDR3 sequences, approximately 21% seen once. The sequenced sample consisted of peripheral blood. All receptors come from a woman aged 18 to 35 with stable Graves' hyperthyroidism. Some clones in this sample may be carry-over from other donors' samples. CDR3s include the opening cysteine and the closing phenylalanine or tryptophan. The order of the fields is D gene, clone size, V gene, J gene, CDR3 DNA, CDR3 protein. The D gene is left open where the match is weak. The size entry is marked missing in some rows and otherwise reads once, few, many or a size class.

-,many,TRBV2,TRBJ2-7,TGTGCCAGCAGTGAACTTTACGAGCAGTACTTC,CASSELYEQYF
-,many,TRBV28,TRBJ1-6,TGTGCCAGCAGTTACCCAGGGCTTGAGTCCCTCCACTTT,CASSYPGLESLHF
-,many,TRBV11-2,TRBJ1-2,TGTGCCAGCACATACGCGGACAGATTCGTCAACTATGGCTACACCTTC,CASTYADRFVNYGYTF
-,-,TRBV2,TRBJ2-7,TGTGCCAGCAGTGTCTACTTGTGCTCCTACGAGCAGTACTTC,CASSVYLCSYEQYF
TRBD1,many,TRBV12-3/TRBV12-4,TRBJ1-1,TGTGCCAGCAGTTTCCCGACAGGGAAGGACACTGAAGCTTTCTTT,CASSFPTGKDTEAFF
TRBD1,many,TRBV2,TRBJ1-5,TGTGCCAGCAGTGTGGGGACAGGTCTGCAGCCCCAGCATTTT,CASSVGTGLQPQHF
-,many,TRBV13,TRBJ2-7,TGTGCCAGCAGCTTAGGTTTGGGCTACGAGCAGTACTTC,CASSLGLGYEQYF
TRBD1,many,TRBV20-1,TRBJ1-2,TGCAGTGCTACCCAGGGGGCGCAGGTCTATGGCTACACCTTC,CSATQGAQVYGYTF
-,many,TRBV6-2/TRBV6-3,TRBJ1-2,TGTGCCAGCAAAACCCAGGGAGGGAACGACTATGGCTACACCTTC,CASKTQGGNDYGYTF
-,-,TRBV19,TRBJ1-1,TGTGCCAGTAGTAAACCAGGACAGATGAACACTGAAGCTTTCTTT,CASSKPGQMNTEAFF
-,many,TRBV7-3,TRBJ2-2,TGTGCCAGCAGCCCGATGGCCACCGGGGAGCTGTTTTTT,CASSPMATGELFF
-,many,TRBV6-2/TRBV6-3,TRBJ1-2,TGTGCCAGCAACCAGGGTTTCTATGGCTACACCTTC,CASNQGFYGYTF
-,-,TRBV12-3/TRBV12-4,TRBJ1-5,TGTGCCAGCAGTTTCGCGGCCGGTGATCAGCCCCAGCATTTT,CASSFAAGDQPQHF
-,-,TRBV7-8,TRBJ1-3,TGTGCCAGCAGCCGTGACTGGACGGTCGGCTCTGGAAACACCATATATTTT,CASSRDWTVGSGNTIYF
-,many,TRBV11-2,TRBJ1-1,TGTGCCAGCAGCCCGGGAAGGTTCCGATACACTGAAGCTTTCTTT,CASSPGRFRYTEAFF
TRBD2,few,TRBV12-3/TRBV12-4,TRBJ2-6,TGTGCCAGCAGTCCGGTACGGGGGGGCACTGGGGCCAACGTCCTGACTTTC,CASSPVRGGTGANVLTF
-,many,TRBV2,TRBJ2-7,TGTGCCAGCAGCGCACAGGACCTGGACGAGCAGTACTTC,CASSAQDLDEQYF
-,many,TRBV7-9,TRBJ1-1,TGTGCCAGCAGCTGGGGAACCGGAAAGGACACTGAAGCTTTCTTT,CASSWGTGKDTEAFF
TRBD1,many,TRBV5-1,TRBJ2-7,TGCGCCAGCAGCGCCGGGGGGACAGGGGGCTACGAGCAGTACTTC,CASSAGGTGGYEQYF
-,once,TRBV2,TRBJ2-7,TGTGCCAGCAGTGTACCCCAAGGGGCCTACGAGCAGTACTTC,CASSVPQGAYEQYF
TRBD2,many,TRBV30,TRBJ2-7,TGTGCCTGGGATACCGGACTAGCGGCTTACGAGCAGTACTTC,CAWDTGLAAYEQYF
TRBD1,many,TRBV5-1,TRBJ1-1,TGCGCCAGCAGCTTGGTACAGGGGTGGACTGAAGCTTTCTTT,CASSLVQGWTEAFF
-,many,TRBV7-3,TRBJ1-2,TGTGCCAGCGGGGGGAGCTATGGCTACACCTTC,CASGGSYGYTF
-,few,TRBV4-1,TRBJ2-5,TGCGCCAGCAGCCAAGGTGGGGGCGGAGAGACCCAGTACTTC,CASSQGGGGETQYF
-,many,TRBV6-1,TRBJ2-7,TGTGCCACCAAAGGCCCTTTAACCTACGAGCAGTACTTC,CATKGPLTYEQYF
-,many,TRBV6-2/TRBV6-3,TRBJ1-2,TGTGCCAGCAGTTACTCGGGGGGCACTTTTCAGACCGGCTACACCTTC,CASSYSGGTFQTGYTF
-,many,TRBV20-1,TRBJ2-7,TGCAGTTCGAATTTCGGTCCCGCCTACGAGCAGTACTTC,CSSNFGPAYEQYF
TRBD2,-,TRBV6-1,TRBJ2-7,TGTGCCAGCAGTGAAGAAGCGGGGAGCTCCTACGAGCAGTACTTC,CASSEEAGSSYEQYF
-,many,TRBV3-1,TRBJ1-6,TGTGCCAGCAGCCAAGAATTGAGATCACCCCTCCACTTT,CASSQELRSPLHF
-,-,TRBV6-1,TRBJ1-5,TGTGCCAGCAGTGAAGAGTCCCGGGTTAATAGCAATCAGCCCCAGCATTTT,CASSEESRVNSNQPQHF
-,many,TRBV6-2/TRBV6-3,TRBJ2-5,TGTGCCAGCAGTTACGCCCGACGAGAGACCCAGTACTTC,CASSYARRETQYF
TRBD1,many,TRBV7-3,TRBJ2-2,TGTGCCAGCAGCCGAACAGGGGGGAACACCGGGGAGCTGTTTTTT,CASSRTGGNTGELFF
-,few,TRBV19,TRBJ2-7,TGTGCCAGTAGTATCCGCAGGTCCTTCTCCTACGAGCAGTACTTC,CASSIRRSFSYEQYF
TRBD1,many,TRBV6-1,TRBJ1-6,TGTGCCAGCAGTAGAACAGGGGATTCACCCCTCCACTTT,CASSRTGDSPLHF
-,many,TRBV30,TRBJ2-4,TGTGCCTGGAGTGCTGAGACAGGGAGGTTAGCCAAAAACATTCAGTACTTC,CAWSAETGRLAKNIQYF
-,many,TRBV4-1,TRBJ2-6,TGCGCCAGCAATCTGAACTCTGGGGCCAACGTCCTGACTTTC,CASNLNSGANVLTF
-,few,TRBV14,TRBJ2-7,TGTGCCAGCAGATCATTCTCCGGGGAGCAGTACTTC,CASRSFSGEQYF
TRBD1,many,TRBV19,TRBJ1-2,TGTGCCAGTAGTATAGCGGTCAGGGGGCGGCGTGATGGCTACACCTTC,CASSIAVRGRRDGYTF
-,-,TRBV6-2/TRBV6-3,TRBJ1-1,TGTGCCAGCACCCCCTCGTGGGGCAGCCAGGGCGATAACACTGAAGCTTTCTTT,CASTPSWGSQGDNTEAFF
TRBD1,many,TRBV2,TRBJ1-5,TGTGCCAGCAGGGGCCGGACAGGGGTCAATCAGCCCCAGCATTTT,CASRGRTGVNQPQHF
TRBD1,once,TRBV5-1,TRBJ2-7,TGCGCCAGCAGTTCTGACGGGACAGGGCCTTACGAGCAGTACTTC,CASSSDGTGPYEQYF
-,many,TRBV5-5,TRBJ1-5,TGTGCCAGCAGCCCTCAGGGGTTGGACAATCAGCCCCAGCATTTT,CASSPQGLDNQPQHF
TRBD1,-,TRBV28,TRBJ1-5,TGTGCCAGCAGAACCGGGACAGAGAATCAGCCCCAGCATTTT,CASRTGTENQPQHF
-,many,TRBV9,TRBJ1-1,TGTGCCAGCAGCGTGGCCGTGGGGACTGAAGCTTTCTTT,CASSVAVGTEAFF
-,-,TRBV6-5,TRBJ2-2,TGTGCCAGCAGTTACCGCAAGAGTGGCACCGGGGAGCTGTTTTTT,CASSYRKSGTGELFF
TRBD2,few,TRBV6-2/TRBV6-3,TRBJ2-5,TGTGCCAGCAGTTACTCCCGGGGGGATCGGGAGACCCAGTACTTC,CASSYSRGDRETQYF
-,-,TRBV6-1,TRBJ2-3,TGTGCCAGCAGGGGCAGGGAAACAGATACGCAGTATTTT,CASRGRETDTQYF
-,many,TRBV19,TRBJ1-1,TGTGCCAGTAGTTTCTCAGGGTCGAGTGAAGCTTTCTTT,CASSFSGSSEAFF
-,-,TRBV7-9,TRBJ1-1,TGTGCCAGCAGCTGGTTTAGAGGAAACACTGAAGCTTTCTTT,CASSWFRGNTEAFF
-,-,TRBV11-2,TRBJ2-7,TGTGCCAGCAGCGCAGGGAAGGGCCCCTACGAGCAGTACTTC,CASSAGKGPYEQYF
TRBD2,-,TRBV6-2/TRBV6-3,TRBJ2-7,TGTGCCAGTCGTCCTGCAGGACTAGCTTGGGAGCAGTACTTC,CASRPAGLAWEQYF
-,few,TRBV5-1,TRBJ1-2,TGCGCCAGCAGCTTGGGGGACGGGAGCTATGGCTACACCTTC,CASSLGDGSYGYTF
-,-,TRBV6-1,TRBJ1-5,TGTGCCAGCAGTGTTATGGGTCAGCCCCAGCATTTT,CASSVMGQPQHF
-,-,TRBV28,TRBJ1-1,TGTGCCAGCAGTTTACCCCGCAGGGGCCTTGAAGCTTTCTTT,CASSLPRRGLEAFF
-,many,TRBV19,TRBJ1-3,TGTGCCAGTAGTTCCGGACGCTCTGGAAACACCATATATTTT,CASSSGRSGNTIYF
TRBD1,many,TRBV6-5,TRBJ2-5,TGTGCCAGCAGAGGGACAGGCCCAGAGACCCAGTACTTC,CASRGTGPETQYF
-,-,TRBV7-9,TRBJ1-2,TGTGCCAGCGTACCAGACTCGGCTAACTATGGCTACACCTTC,CASVPDSANYGYTF
-,many,TRBV2,TRBJ1-5,TGTGCCAGCAGCCCGGGAATGAAGCCCCAGCATTTT,CASSPGMKPQHF
TRBD1,many,TRBV29-1,TRBJ1-1,TGCAGCGACACGCTGACAGGGACGGGCACTGAAGCTTTCTTT,CSDTLTGTGTEAFF